This entry lists 12 T cell receptor beta chains sequenced from one sample in a study of T cells after yellow fever vaccination. TCRdb used MiXCR to reprocess the 5' RACE reads, holding one entry per CDR3 protein. This table has some 150,000 distinct CDR3 sequences, approximately 10% appearing once. Sequences were derived from CD8+ T cells sorted from PBMCs, sampled 45 days after the yellow fever booster vaccination. The receptors derive from a young man who received the YFV17D yellow fever vaccine.

The V gene is TRBV3-1, the J gene TRBJ2-5, with 9 bases that match TRBD2. J lost 2 bases, V lost 4 bases, and 8 bases had no gene match. Germline V CDR1 and CDR2: LGHDT, YNNKEL (reference sequence). CDR3 length equals 16 residues. The CDR3 DNA is TGTGCCAGCAGCCGCGGGGGACTAGCCTCGCAAGAGACCCAGTACTTC. Its translation is CASSRGGLASQETQYF.

The rearrangement links TRBV28 to TRBJ2-7, with TRBD2 matching 8 bases. CDR1 and CDR2 from the germline V gene are MDHEN and SYDVKM. The CDR3 totals 14 residues. The J segment lost 4 bases and the V segment lost 3 bases, leaving 5 bases of the junction unmatched. The CDR3 region is CASSFRGLVYEQYV. The CDR3 region has the DNA TGTGCCAGCAGTTTTAGGGGACTAGTTTACGAGCAGTACGTC.

The DNA for the CDR3 is TGTGCCAGCAGTGCCCGCCTGCACACTGAAGCTTTCTTT. Encoded protein: CASSARLHTEAFF. The chain has TRBV6-5 and TRBJ1-1; D remains unclear. The germline V and J ends were trimmed by 5 bases and 3 bases, with 10 bases remaining between them. This CDR3 region has 13 residues. From germline, CDR1 is MNHEY and CDR2 SVGAGI.

This clonotype was seen more than once but under ten times. This chain connects TRBV6-4 to TRBJ2-2; TRBD1 matches 9 bases. Unmatched junction bases numbered 3, after V lost 0 bases and J lost 4 bases. Germline V CDR1 and CDR2: MRHNA, SNTAGT. The CDR3 contains 16 residues. The CDR3 sequence: CASSDSGTGSTGELFF. In DNA, the CDR3 is TGTGCCAGCAGTGACTCCGGGACAGGGAGCACCGGGGAGCTGTTTTTT.

This clonotype was seen a few times. The DNA for the CDR3 is TGTGCCAGCAGCTTAGCGCACGGAGTGCGGCTTAGTGGCACTGAAGCTTTCTTT. Amino acid sequence: CASSLAHGVRLSGTEAFF. This chain uses TRBV7-2 with TRBJ1-1; no reliable D call. With 0 bases removed from V and 4 bases from J, the gap between germline ends came to 21 bases. In germline, CDR1 is SGHTA, CDR2 FQGNSA. The CDR3 spans 18 residues.

This clonotype has just a few counts. This chain uses TRBV29-1 with TRBJ1-1; D call uncertain. V was shortened by 6 bases and J by 3 bases, with 14 bases between the two germline ends. The CDR3 has 13 amino acids. Germline-derived CDR1 and CDR2 are SQVTM and ANQGSEA. CDR3 nucleotide sequence: TGCAGCGTCTTTTGGGCTCGGGACACTGAAGCTTTCTTT. Translating gives CSVFWARDTEAFF.

This clonotype was seen repeatedly, ten times or more. The chain uses TRBV6-5 and TRBJ2-7, with 10 bases aligning to TRBD2. CDR1 is MNHEY, CDR2 SVGAGI, per germline. The trim removed 5 bases at V and 1 base at J, leaving 5 bases unmatched. The CDR3 contains 15 residues. Written as DNA, the CDR3 is TGTGCCAGCAGTCCTAGCGGGGGTGGTTCCTACGAGCAGTACGTC. Translation gives CASSPSGGGSYEQYV.

The chain employs TRBV12-3 or TRBV12-4 and TRBJ2-2, with 7 bases aligning to TRBD1. This CDR3 has 14 residues. J gave up 7 bases and V 5 bases, and 7 bases lay outside the gene matches. For the CDR3, the DNA is TGTGCCAGCAGTCCCACAGGGGTTGTCGGGGAGCTGTTTTTT. Translated, it gives CASSPTGVVGELFF.

This clonotype was observed a few times. This rearrangement joins TRBV10-3 to TRBJ2-3, with TRBD1 as a possible D gene (6 bases). Germline-derived CDR1 and CDR2 are ENHRY and SYGVKD. CDR3 length: 16 residues. V was pared by 10 bases and J by 0 bases, with 20 bases between. CDR3 nucleotide sequence: TGTGCCACAAAGGGGACCCTGGGGGCGAGCACAGATACGCAGTATTTT. Translated: CATKGTLGASTDTQYF.

The rearrangement links TRBV6-2 or TRBV6-3 to TRBJ2-5; 12 bases map to TRBD2. This CDR3 is built from 15 residues. V shed 6 bases and J 13 bases; nucleotides not matched to a gene: 15. Per the germline V gene, CDR1 is MNHEY and CDR2 is SVGEGT. This CDR3 is CASSTQLLAGGRLYF. CDR3 in DNA: TGTGCCAGCAGCACACAATTACTAGCGGGGGGCCGCCTGTACTTC.

This clonotype was detected a few times. This chain connects TRBV30 to TRBJ1-4; D gene unclear. CDR3 size: 13 residues. V was trimmed by 0 bases and J by 6 bases, leaving 8 bases between them. From germline, CDR1 is GTSNPN and CDR2 SVGIG (reference sequence). DNA for the CDR3: TGTGCCTGGAGTGTACGTCTCCATGAAAAACTGTTTTTT. Protein sequence: CAWSVRLHEKLFF.

The table lists this clonotype with many counts. One end of the junction varies from germline; a read error may be responsible. This chain joins TRBV7-9 and TRBJ2-1; 7 bases align to TRBD1. The germline V gene has CDR1 SEHNR and CDR2 FQNEAQ (reference sequence). The length of the CDR3 is 15 residues. The CDR3 region has the DNA TGTGCCAGCAGCCCCCAGACAGGGATCTACGATGAGCAGTTCTTC. Protein: CASSPQTGIYDEQFF.